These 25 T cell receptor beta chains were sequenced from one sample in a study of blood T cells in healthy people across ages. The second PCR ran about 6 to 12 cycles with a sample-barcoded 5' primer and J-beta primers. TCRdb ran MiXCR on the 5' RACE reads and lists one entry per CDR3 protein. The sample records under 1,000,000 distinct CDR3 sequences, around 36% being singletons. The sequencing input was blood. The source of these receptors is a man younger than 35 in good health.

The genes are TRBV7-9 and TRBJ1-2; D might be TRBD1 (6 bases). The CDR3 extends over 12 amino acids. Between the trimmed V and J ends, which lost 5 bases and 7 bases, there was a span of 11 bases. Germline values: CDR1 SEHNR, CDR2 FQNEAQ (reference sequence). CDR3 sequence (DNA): TGTGCCAGCAGCCCGGACAGCCCTGGCTACACCTTC. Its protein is CASSPDSPGYTF.

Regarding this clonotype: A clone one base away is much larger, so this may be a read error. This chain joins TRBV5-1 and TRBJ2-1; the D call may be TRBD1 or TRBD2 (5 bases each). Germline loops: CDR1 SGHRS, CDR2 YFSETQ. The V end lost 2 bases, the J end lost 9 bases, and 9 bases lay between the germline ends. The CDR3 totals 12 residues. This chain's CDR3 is CASSFNGTEQFF. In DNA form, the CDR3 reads TGCGCCAGCAGCTTCAATGGGACTGAGCAGTTCTTC.

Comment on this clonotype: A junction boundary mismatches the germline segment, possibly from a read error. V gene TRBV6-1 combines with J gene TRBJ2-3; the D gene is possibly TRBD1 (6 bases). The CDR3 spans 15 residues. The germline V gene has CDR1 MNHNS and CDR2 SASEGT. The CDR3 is CASSEAGDPTDTQYF. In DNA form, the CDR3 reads TGTGCCAGCAGCGAAGCAGGGGACCCCACAGATACGCAGTATTTT.

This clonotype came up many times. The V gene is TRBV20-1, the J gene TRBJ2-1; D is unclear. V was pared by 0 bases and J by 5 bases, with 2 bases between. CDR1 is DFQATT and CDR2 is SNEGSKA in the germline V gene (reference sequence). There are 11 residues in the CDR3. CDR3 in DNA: TGCAGTGCTAGAGACGACAATGAGCAGTTCTTC. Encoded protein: CSARDDNEQFF.

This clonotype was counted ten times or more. CDR3 region: CSANRDSTDTQYF. CDR3 sequence (DNA): TGCAGTGCTAACCGGGACAGCACAGATACGCAGTATTTT. The rearrangement links TRBV20-1 to TRBJ2-3; possibly TRBD1 or TRBD2 for D (5 bases each). Germline lookup yields CDR1 DFQATT and CDR2 SNEGSKA (reference sequence). Trimming removed 4 bases at V and 0 bases at J, with 8 bases between. CDR3 length: 13 residues.

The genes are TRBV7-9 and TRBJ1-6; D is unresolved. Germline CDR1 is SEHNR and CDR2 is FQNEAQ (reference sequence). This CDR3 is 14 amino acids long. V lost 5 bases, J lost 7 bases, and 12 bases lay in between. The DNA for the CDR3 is TGTGCCAGCAGCCCGGACGTCGGGAATTCACCCCTCCACTTT. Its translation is CASSPDVGNSPLHF.

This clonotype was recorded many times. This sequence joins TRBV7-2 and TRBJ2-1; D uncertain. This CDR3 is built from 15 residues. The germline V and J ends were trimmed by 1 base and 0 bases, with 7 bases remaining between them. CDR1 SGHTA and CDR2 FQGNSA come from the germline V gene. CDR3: CASSLVADSYNEQFF. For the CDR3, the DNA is TGTGCCAGCAGCTTAGTCGCGGACTCCTACAATGAGCAGTTCTTC.

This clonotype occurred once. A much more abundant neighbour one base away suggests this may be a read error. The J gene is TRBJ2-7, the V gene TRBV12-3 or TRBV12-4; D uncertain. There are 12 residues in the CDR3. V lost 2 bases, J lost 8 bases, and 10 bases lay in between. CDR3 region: CASSLPPSKQYF. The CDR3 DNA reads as TGTGCCAGCAGTTTACCACCTTCCAAGCAGTACTTC.

The CDR3 DNA is TGTGCCAGCAGTTTATCTGGAGGGACCGAGCAGTACTTC. Amino acid sequence: CASSLSGGTEQYF. The rearrangement joins TRBV12-3 or TRBV12-4 to TRBJ2-7, with TRBD2 as a possible D gene (6 bases). The CDR3 consists of 13 residues. The ends were cut back, 2 bases at V and 6 bases at J, with 11 bases in the middle.

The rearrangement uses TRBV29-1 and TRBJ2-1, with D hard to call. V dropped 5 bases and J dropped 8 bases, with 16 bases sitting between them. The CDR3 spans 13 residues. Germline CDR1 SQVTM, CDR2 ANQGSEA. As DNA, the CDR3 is TGCAGCGTTCGGCGGCCGAGTCCCGATGAGCAGTTCTTC. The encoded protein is CSVRRPSPDEQFF.

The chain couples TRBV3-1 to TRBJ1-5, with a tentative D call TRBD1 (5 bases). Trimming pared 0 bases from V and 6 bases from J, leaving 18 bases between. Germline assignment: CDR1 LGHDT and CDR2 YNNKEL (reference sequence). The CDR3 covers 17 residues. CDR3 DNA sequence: TGTGCCAGCAGCCAAGATTCTGGGGCGGTTGAAAGTCAGCCCCAGCATTTT. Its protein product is CASSQDSGAVESQPQHF.

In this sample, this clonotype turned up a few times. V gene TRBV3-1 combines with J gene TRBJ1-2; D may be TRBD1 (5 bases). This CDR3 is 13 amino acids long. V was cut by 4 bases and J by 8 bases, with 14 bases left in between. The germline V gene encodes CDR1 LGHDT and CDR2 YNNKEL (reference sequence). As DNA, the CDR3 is TGTGCCAGCAGCCGGGACGGGGTCCTCGGCTACACCTTC. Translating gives CASSRDGVLGYTF.

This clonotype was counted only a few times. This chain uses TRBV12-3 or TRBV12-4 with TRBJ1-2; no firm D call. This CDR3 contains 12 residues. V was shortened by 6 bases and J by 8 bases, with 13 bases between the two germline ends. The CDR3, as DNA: TGTGCCAGCAGAAATTCGGTGGGAGGCTACACCTTC. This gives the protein CASRNSVGGYTF.

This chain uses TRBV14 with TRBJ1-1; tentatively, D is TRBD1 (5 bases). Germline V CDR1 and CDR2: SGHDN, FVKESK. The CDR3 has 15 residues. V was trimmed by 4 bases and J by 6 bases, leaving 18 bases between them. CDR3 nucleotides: TGTGCCAGCAGCCGCGTCTTGGGGGAGATTTCTGAAGCTTTCTTT. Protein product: CASSRVLGEISEAFF.

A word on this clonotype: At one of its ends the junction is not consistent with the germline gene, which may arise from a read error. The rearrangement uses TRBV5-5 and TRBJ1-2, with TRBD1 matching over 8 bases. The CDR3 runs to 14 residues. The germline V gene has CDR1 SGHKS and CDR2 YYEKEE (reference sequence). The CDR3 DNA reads TGTGCCGGCAGCTTGCCAGGGGGCGCGAATGGCTACACCTTC. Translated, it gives CAGSLPGGANGYTF.

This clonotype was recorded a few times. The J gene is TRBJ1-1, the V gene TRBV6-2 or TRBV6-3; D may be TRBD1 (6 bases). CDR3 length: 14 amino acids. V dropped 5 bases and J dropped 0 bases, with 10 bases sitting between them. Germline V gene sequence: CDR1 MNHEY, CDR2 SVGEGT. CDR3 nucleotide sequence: TGTGCCAGCAGTCAAGGGGGAGTGAACACTGAAGCTTTCTTT. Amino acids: CASSQGGVNTEAFF.

CDR3 DNA: TGTGCCAGCAGCCTAGGCGGGTACGGAATGAACACTGAAGCTTTCTTT. Residues: CASSLGGYGMNTEAFF. The V call is TRBV14, the J call TRBJ1-1; D is unresolved. Trimming left V 4 bases short and J 0 bases short, with 15 bases between. The CDR3 loop spans 16 amino acids. Germline loops: CDR1 SGHDN, CDR2 FVKESK.

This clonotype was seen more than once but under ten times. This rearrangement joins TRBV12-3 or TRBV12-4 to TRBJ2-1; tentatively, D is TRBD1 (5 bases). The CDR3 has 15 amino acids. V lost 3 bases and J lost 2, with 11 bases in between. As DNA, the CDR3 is TGTGCCAGCAGTTTGGTACAGGCGACCTACAATGAGCAGTTCTTC. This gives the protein CASSLVQATYNEQFF.

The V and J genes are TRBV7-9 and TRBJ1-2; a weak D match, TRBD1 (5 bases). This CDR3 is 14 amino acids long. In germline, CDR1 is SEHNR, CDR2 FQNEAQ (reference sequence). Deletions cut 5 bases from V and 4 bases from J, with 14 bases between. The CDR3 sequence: CASSLTGTSYGYTF. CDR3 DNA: TGTGCCAGCAGCCTTACCGGGACCTCCTATGGCTACACCTTC.

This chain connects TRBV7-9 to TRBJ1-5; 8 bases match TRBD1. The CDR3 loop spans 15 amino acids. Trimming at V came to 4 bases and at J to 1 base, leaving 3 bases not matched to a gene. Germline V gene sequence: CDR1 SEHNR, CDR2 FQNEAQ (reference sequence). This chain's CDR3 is CASSSNRGSNQPQHF. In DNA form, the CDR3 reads TGTGCCAGCAGCTCAAACAGGGGGAGCAATCAGCCCCAGCATTTT.

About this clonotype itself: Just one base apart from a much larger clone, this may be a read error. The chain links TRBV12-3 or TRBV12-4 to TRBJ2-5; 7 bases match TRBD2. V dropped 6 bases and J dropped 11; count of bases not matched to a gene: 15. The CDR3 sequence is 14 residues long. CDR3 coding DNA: TGTGCCAGCAGGTTATCGCAGGGCCGGGGGGAGCAGTACTTC. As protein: CASRLSQGRGEQYF.

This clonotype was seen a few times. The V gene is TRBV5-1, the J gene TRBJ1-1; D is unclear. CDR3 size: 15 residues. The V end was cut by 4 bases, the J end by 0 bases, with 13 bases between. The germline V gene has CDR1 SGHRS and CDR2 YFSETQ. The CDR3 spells CASSPSGRMNTEAFF. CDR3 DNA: TGCGCCAGCAGCCCGAGCGGACGGATGAACACTGAAGCTTTCTTT. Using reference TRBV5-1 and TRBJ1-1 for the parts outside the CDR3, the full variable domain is KAGVTQTPRYLIKTRGQQVTLSCSPISGHRSVSWYQQTPGQGLQFLFEYFSETQRNKGNFPGRFSGRQFSNSRSEMNVSTLELGDSALYLCASSPSGRMNTEAFFGQGTRLTVV.

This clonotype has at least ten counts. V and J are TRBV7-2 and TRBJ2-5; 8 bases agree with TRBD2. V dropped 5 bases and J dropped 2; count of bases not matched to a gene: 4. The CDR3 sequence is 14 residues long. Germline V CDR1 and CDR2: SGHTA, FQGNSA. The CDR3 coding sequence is TGTGCCAGCAGCACCTCTAGCGGGCAAGAGACCCAGTACTTC. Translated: CASSTSSGQETQYF.

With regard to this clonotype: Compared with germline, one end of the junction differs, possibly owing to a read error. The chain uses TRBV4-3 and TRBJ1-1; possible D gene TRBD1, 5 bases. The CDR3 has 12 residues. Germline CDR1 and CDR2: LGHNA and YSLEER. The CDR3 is CASSQRGAEVFF. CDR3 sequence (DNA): TGCGCCAGCAGCCAGAGGGGTGCTGAAGTTTTCTTT.

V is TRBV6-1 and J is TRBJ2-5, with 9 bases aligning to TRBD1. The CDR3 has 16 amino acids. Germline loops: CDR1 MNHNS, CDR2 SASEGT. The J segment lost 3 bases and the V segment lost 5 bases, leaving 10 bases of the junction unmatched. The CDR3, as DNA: TGTGCCAGCAGTAAGATTCCGGGACAGGGTGAAGAGACCCAGTACTTC. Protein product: CASSKIPGQGEETQYF.